The present T cell receptor (beta chain) was sequenced within a study of OX40 agonist ivuxolimab in advanced cancers. V lost 2 bases and J 7 bases, leaving 12 bases between the germline ends. This CDR3 has 14 amino acids. Germline assignment: CDR1 ENHRY and CDR2 SYGVKD. At baseline, cycle 4 day 1, and cycle 7 day 1, blood was sampled. Libraries were prepared by immunoSEQ multiplex PCR; TCRdb keeps only in-frame clonotypes and omits some of them. The profile shows fewer than 55,000 clones, around 86% of them singletons. Findings and limits, study-wide: Expanded clones tended on average to be more numerous among CD8+ T cells than CD4+.

Notes on this clone: Its matching antigen is unknown.

The sample in question was CD4+ or CD8+ T cells sorted from blood, obtained in a trial of the OX40 agonist ivuxolimab. V gene TRBV10-3 combines with J gene TRBJ2-1; TRBD1 is a possible D gene (7 bases). This TCR came from an adult with an advanced solid tumor such as melanoma, head and neck, liver or kidney cancer. This CDR3 reads CAISEDRAGNEQFF. CDR3 sequence (DNA): TGTGCCATCAGTGAGGACAGGGCGGGAAATGAGCAGTTCTTC.